This TCR beta chain was observed in a study of cytomegalovirus exposure and HLA in healthy donors. Study outcomes and limitations: Sequencing probably produced one cluster of sequence variants that were highly shared. Among donors in an Asian-associated ancestry cluster, a later analysis reportedly found fewer N-insertions than the approximately 700-donor mean.

PCR involved 60 Vbeta and 13 Jbeta primers. Sequenced by immunoSEQ multiplex PCR; TCRdb stores in-frame clones only, minus some. Of 90,000 or so clones listed, about three quarters were seen once; the top ten hold about 6.4%. Germline-derived CDR1 and CDR2 are LNHDA and SQIVND (reference sequence). The CDR3 is 13 residues long. V was shortened by 7 bases and J by 0 bases, with 8 bases between the two germline ends. There are a few counts of this clone. Its antigen is not known. The TCR sequence derives from a female donor in good health and CMV-seronegative. Input material: PBMCs. The chain is built from TRBV19 and TRBJ2-3; D is ambiguous. CDR3 bases: TGTGCCAGTAAATATCCTAGCACAGATACGCAGTATTTT. Its protein is CASKYPSTDTQYF.